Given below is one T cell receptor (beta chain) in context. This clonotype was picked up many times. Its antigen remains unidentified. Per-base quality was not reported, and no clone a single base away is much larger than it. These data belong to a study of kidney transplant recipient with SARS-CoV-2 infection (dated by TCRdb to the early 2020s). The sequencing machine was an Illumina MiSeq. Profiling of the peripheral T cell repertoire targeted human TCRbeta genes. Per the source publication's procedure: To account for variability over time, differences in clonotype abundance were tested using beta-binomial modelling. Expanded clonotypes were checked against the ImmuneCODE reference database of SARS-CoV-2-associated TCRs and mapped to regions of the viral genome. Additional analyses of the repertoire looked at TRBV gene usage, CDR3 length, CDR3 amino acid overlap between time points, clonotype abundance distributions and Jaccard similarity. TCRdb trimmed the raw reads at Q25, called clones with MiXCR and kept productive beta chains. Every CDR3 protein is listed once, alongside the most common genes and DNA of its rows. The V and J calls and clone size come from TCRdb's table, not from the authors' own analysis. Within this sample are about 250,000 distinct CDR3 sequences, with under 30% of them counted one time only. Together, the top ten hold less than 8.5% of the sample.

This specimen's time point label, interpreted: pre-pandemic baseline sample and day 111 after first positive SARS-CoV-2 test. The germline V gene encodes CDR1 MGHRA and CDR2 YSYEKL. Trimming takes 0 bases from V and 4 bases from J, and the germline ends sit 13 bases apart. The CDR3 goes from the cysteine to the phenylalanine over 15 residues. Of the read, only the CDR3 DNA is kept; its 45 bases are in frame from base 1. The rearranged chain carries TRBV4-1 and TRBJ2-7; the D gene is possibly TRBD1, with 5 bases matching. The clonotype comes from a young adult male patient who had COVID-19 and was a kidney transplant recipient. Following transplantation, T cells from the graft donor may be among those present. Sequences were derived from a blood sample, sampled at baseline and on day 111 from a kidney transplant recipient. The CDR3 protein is CASSQDFPGPYEQYF. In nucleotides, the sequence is TGCGCCAGCAGCCAAGATTTCCCAGGGCCGTACGAGCAGTACTTC.